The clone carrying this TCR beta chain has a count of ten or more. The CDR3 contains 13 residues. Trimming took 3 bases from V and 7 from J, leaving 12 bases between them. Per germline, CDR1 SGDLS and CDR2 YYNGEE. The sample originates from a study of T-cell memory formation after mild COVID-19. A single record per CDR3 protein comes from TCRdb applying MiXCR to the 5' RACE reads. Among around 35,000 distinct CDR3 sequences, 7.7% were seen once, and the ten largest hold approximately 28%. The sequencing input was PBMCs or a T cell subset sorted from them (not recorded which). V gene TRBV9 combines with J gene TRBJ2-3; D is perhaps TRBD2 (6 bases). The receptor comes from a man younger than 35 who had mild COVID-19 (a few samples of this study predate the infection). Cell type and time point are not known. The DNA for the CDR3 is TGTGCCAGCAGCGGTAGCGGTTTGAATACGCAGTATTTT. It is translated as CASSGSGLNTQYF. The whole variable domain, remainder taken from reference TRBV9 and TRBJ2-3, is DSGVTQTPKHLITATGQRVTLRCSPRSGDLSVYWYQQSLDQGLQFLIQYYNGEERAKGNILERFSAQQFPDLHSELNLSSLELGDSALYFCASSGSGLNTQYFGPGTRLTVL.